Below, one T cell receptor beta chain is given with its context. Blood CD8+ and CD4+ T cells underwent high-throughput TCR beta sequencing. The controls were healthy donors who were matched for age and sex. RNA, at roughly 0.45 to 1 ug, was reverse transcribed with random hexamers. TCR beta CDR3 was amplified by immunoSEQ covering 54 Vbeta and 13 Jbeta. TCRdb reprocessed the immunoSEQ multiplex PCR reads with MiXCR, giving one entry per CDR3 protein. The sample lists about 200,000 distinct CDR3 sequences, around 95% seen once, with 0.08% to 0.11% in the top ten. Deletions cut 6 bases from V and 1 base from J, with 8 bases between. Germline V gives CDR1 SGHRS, CDR2 YFSETQ. There are 13 residues in the CDR3. This sample stems from a study of CD8 T cells in Susac syndrome.

This chain links TRBV5-1 with TRBJ2-1, with D uncertain. This receptor was obtained from a human donor in good health. The specimen was CD4+ T cells from PBMCs. DNA for the CDR3: TGCGCCAGCACCGCGGCGTCCTACAATGAGCAGTTCTTC. Protein product: CASTAASYNEQFF.